This TCR beta chain is drawn from a study of T cells in Graves' hyperthyroidism and ophthalmopathy. Study-level background: Peripheral blood specimens were obtained at initial diagnosis, prior to any treatment. Study results and caveats: Among thyroid clonotypes expanded above 0.001, most also appeared in blood.

CDR3 length: 17 amino acids. Germline values: CDR1 KGHDR, CDR2 SFDVKD. Trimming took off 2 bases at V and 5 bases at J, with 17 bases between the two ends. This clonotype has at least ten counts. What it recognizes is unknown. It was RNA transcripts that yielded the amplified TCR beta CDR3 regions. The HTBI primer set was used in a first-round RT-PCR of the TCR CDR3. A single record per CDR3 protein comes from TCRdb applying MiXCR to the multiplex PCR reads. The profile shows about 270,000 distinct CDR3 sequences, about 25% of them singletons. Diagnoses used clinical symptoms, serum thyroxine and TRAb, thyroid ultrasound and orbital computed tomography. PBMCs were collected from a roughly 10 ml volume of fresh peripheral blood.

Sequencing used blood. The clonotype was recovered from a man aged 35 to 55 with Graves' hyperthyroidism that later progressed to Graves' ophthalmopathy. The genes are TRBV24-1 and TRBJ2-2; D not resolved. CDR3 in amino acids: CATSDSTSEKSTGELFF. The CDR3 DNA follows: TGTGCCACCAGTGATTCAACCAGCGAAAAGTCAACCGGGGAGCTGTTTTTT.